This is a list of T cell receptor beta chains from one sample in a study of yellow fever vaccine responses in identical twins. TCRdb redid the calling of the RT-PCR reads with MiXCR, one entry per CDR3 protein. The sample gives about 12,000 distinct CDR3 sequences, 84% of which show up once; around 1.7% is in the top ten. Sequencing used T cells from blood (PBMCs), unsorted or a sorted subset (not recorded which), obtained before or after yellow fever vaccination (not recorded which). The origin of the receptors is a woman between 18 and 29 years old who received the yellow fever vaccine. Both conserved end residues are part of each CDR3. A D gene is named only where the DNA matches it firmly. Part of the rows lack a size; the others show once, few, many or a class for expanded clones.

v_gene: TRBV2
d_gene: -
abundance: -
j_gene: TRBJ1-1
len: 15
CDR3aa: CASSDIIGENTEAFF
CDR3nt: TGTGCCAGCAGTGATATCATAGGGGAGAACACTGAAGCTTTCTTT

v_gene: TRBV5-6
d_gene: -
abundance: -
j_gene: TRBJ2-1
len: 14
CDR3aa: CASSLGQVYNEQFF
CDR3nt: TGTGCCAGCAGCTTGGGGCAGGTCTACAATGAGCAGTTCTTC

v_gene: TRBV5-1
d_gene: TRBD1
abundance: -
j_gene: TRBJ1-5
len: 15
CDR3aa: CASSRTGDSNQPQHF
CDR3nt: TGCGCCAGCAGCCGGACAGGGGATAGCAATCAGCCCCAGCATTTT

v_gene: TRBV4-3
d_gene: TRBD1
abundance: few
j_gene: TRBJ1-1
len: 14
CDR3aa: CASSQENRGIEAFF
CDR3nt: TGCGCCAGCAGCCAAGAAAACAGGGGAATTGAAGCTTTCTTT

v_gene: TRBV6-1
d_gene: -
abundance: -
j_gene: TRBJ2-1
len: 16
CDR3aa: CASSEARGQANNEQFF
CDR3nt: TGTGCCAGCAGTGAAGCGCGAGGGCAGGCCAACAATGAGCAGTTCTTC

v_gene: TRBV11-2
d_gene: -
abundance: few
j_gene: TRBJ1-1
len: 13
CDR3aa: CASFGQLNTEAFF
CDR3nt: TGTGCCAGCTTCGGACAGCTAAACACTGAAGCTTTCTTT

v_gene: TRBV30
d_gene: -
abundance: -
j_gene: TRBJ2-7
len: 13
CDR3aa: CAWSVGQGNEQYF
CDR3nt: TGTGCCTGGAGTGTGGGGCAGGGTAACGAGCAGTACTTC

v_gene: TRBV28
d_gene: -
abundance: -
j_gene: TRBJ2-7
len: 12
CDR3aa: CASSLGGYEQYF
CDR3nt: TGTGCCAGCAGTTTGGGTGGGTACGAGCAGTACTTC

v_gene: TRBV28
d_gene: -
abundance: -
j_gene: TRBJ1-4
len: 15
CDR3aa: CASSGRRRLGEKLFF
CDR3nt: TGTGCCAGCAGTGGAAGGAGGCGACTTGGTGAAAAACTGTTTTTT

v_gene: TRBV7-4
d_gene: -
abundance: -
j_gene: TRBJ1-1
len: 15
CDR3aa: CASSSVAGANTEAFF
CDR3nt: TGTGCCAGCAGCTCCGTCGCGGGGGCAAACACTGAAGCTTTCTTT

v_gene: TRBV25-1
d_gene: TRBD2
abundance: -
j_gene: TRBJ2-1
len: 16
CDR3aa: CASSEYGGSTHNEQFF
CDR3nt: TGTGCCAGCAGTGAATACGGCGGGAGTACACACAATGAGCAGTTCTTC

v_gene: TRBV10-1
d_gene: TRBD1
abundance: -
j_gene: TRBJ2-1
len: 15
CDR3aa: CASSESGQGTREQFF
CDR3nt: TGCGCCAGCAGTGAGTCGGGACAGGGGACTCGAGAGCAGTTCTTC

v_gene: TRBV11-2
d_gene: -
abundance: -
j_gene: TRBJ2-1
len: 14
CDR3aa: CASSRSRAADEQFF
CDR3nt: TGTGCCAGCAGCCGTTCCAGAGCCGCGGATGAGCAGTTCTTC

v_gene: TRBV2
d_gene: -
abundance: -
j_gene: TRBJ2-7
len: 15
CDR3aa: CASSESEGVSYEQYF
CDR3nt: TGTGCCAGCAGTGAATCGGAAGGGGTCTCCTACGAGCAGTACTTC

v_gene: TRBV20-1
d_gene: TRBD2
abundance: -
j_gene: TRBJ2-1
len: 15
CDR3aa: CSARLAGGPTYEQFF
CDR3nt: TGCAGTGCGAGACTAGCGGGAGGGCCCACCTATGAGCAGTTCTTC

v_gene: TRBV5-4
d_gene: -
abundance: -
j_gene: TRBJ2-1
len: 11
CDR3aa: CASSLAHEQFF
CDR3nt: TGTGCCAGCAGCTTGGCCCATGAGCAGTTCTTC

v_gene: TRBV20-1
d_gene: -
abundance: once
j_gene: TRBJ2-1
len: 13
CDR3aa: CSRQESPYNEQFF
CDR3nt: TGCAGCCGACAGGAGTCCCCATACAATGAGCAGTTCTTC

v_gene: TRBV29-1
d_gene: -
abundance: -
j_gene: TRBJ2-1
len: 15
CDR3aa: CSVEYGESSYNEQFF
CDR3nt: TGCAGCGTTGAATATGGCGAGAGCTCCTACAATGAGCAGTTCTTC

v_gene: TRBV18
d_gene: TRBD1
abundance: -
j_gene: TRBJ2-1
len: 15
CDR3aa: CASSAATGFGNEQFF
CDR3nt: TGTGCCAGCTCGGCCGCGACAGGGTTTGGAAATGAGCAGTTCTTC

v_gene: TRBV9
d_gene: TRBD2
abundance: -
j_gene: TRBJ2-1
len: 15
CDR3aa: CASSVEGLAKSEQFF
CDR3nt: TGTGCCAGCAGCGTAGAAGGACTAGCGAAAAGTGAGCAGTTCTTC

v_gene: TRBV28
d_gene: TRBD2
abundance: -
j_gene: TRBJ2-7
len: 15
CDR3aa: CASSHLAGAAYEQYF
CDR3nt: TGTGCCAGCAGTCATCTAGCGGGAGCTGCCTACGAGCAGTACTTC

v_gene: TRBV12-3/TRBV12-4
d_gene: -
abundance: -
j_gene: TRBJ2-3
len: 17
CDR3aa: CASNLYLSPGGTDTQYF
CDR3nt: TGTGCCAGCAATCTATATTTATCGCCAGGCGGCACAGATACGCAGTATTTT

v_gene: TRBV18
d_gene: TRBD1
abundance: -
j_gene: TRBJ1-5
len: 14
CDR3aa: CASSPGQGNQPQHF
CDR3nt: TGTGCCAGCTCACCGGGACAGGGGAATCAGCCCCAGCATTTT

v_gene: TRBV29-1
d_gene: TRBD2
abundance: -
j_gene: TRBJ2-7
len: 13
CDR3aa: CSVETSGLYEQYF
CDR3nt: TGCAGCGTTGAGACTAGCGGGCTTTACGAGCAGTACTTC

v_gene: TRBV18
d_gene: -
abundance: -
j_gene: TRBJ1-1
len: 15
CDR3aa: CASSLVSGGNTEAFF
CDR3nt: TGTGCCAGCTCACTAGTCTCGGGGGGGAACACTGAAGCTTTCTTT

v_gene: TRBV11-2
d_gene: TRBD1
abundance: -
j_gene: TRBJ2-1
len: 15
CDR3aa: CASSSRTGGANEQFF
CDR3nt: TGTGCCAGCAGCTCGCGGACAGGGGGAGCGAATGAGCAGTTCTTC

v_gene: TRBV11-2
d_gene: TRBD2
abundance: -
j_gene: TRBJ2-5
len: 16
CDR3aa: CASSLLAGEWQETQYF
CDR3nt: TGTGCCAGCAGCCTTCTAGCGGGAGAATGGCAAGAGACCCAGTACTTC

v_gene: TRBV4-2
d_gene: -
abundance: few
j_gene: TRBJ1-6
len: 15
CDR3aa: CASSQAQGENSPLHF
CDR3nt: TGTGCCAGCAGCCAAGCACAGGGTGAGAATTCACCCCTCCACTTT

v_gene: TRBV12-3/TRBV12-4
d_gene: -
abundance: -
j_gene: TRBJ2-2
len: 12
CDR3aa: CASRSPVGELFF
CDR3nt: TGTGCCAGCAGATCCCCGGTCGGGGAGCTGTTTTTT

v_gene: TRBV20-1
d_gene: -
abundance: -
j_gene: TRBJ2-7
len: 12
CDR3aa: CSASRVSDEQYF
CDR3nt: TGCAGTGCTAGCCGGGTTTCGGACGAGCAGTACTTC

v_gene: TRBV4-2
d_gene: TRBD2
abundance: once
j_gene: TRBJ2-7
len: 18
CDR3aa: CASSQSAGGPNDIYEQYF
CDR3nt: TGTGCCAGCAGCCAGTCAGCGGGAGGGCCTAATGATATCTACGAGCAGTACTTC

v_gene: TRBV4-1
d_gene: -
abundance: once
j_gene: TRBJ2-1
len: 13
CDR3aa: CASSQEGVNEQFF
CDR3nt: TGCGCCAGCAGCCAAGAGGGAGTCAATGAGCAGTTCTTC

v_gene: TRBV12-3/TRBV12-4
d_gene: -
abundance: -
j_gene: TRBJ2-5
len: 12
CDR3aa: CASRNMIQTQYF
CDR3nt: TGTGCCAGTAGGAACATGATTCAGACCCAGTACTTC

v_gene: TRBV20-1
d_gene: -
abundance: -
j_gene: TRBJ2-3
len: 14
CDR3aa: CSAAFPWDPDTQYF
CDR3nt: TGCAGTGCTGCTTTCCCGTGGGACCCAGATACGCAGTATTTT

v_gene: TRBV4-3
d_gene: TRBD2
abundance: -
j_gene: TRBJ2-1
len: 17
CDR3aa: CASSQLLAGGRNNEQFF
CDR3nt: TGCGCCAGCAGCCAGCTACTAGCGGGAGGACGCAACAATGAGCAGTTCTTC

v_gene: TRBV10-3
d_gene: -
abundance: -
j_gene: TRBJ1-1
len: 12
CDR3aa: CAISESGTEAFF
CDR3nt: TGTGCCATCAGTGAGAGTGGGACTGAAGCTTTCTTT

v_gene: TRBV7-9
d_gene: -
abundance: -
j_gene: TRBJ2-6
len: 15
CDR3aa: CASSLEQTGANVLTF
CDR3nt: TGTGCCAGCAGCTTAGAACAGACTGGGGCCAACGTCCTGACTTTC

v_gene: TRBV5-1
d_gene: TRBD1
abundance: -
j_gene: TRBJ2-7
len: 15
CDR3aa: CASSLVATGDYEQYF
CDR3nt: TGCGCCAGCAGCTTGGTTGCGACAGGGGATTACGAGCAGTACTTC

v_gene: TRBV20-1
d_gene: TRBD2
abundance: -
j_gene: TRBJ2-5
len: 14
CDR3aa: CSAFLAGAGETQYF
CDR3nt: TGCAGTGCTTTTCTAGCGGGAGCCGGAGAGACCCAGTACTTC

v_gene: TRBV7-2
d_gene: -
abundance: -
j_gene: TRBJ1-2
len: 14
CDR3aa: CASSLAAANYGYTF
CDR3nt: TGTGCCAGCAGCTTAGCGGCGGCAAACTATGGCTACACCTTC

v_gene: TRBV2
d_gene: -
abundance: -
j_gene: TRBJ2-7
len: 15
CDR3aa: CASSARVQSSYEQYF
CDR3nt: TGTGCCAGCAGTGCTCGGGTTCAGAGCTCCTACGAGCAGTACTTC

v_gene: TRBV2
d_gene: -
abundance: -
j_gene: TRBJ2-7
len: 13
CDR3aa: CASGAERSYEQYF
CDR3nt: TGTGCCAGCGGGGCAGAGCGGTCCTACGAGCAGTACTTC

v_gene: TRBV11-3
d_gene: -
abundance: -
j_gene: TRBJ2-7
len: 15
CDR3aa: CASSLGSLVDYEQYF
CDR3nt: TGTGCCAGCAGCTTAGGGAGTCTGGTAGACTACGAGCAGTACTTC

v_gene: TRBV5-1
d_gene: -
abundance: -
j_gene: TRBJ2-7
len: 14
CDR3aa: CASSLVQGGNEQYF
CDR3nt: TGCGCCAGCAGCTTGGTTCAGGGGGGGAACGAGCAGTACTTC

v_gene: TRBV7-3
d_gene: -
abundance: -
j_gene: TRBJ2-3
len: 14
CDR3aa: CASSLTGVRDTQYF
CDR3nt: TGTGCCAGCAGCTTAACAGGAGTCCGAGATACGCAGTATTTT

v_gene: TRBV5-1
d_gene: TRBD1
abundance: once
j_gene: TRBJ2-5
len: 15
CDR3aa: CASSLEGQGRDPQYF
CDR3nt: TGCGCCAGCAGCTTGGAGGGACAGGGTCGCGACCCCCAGTACTTC

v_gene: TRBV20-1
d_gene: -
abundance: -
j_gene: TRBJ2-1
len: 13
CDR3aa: CSARKDLVDEQFF
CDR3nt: TGCAGTGCTAGGAAAGACCTGGTCGATGAGCAGTTCTTC

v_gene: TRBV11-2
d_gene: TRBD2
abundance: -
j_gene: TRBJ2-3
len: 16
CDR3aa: CASSLRVRTSDDTQYF
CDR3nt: TGTGCCAGCAGCTTACGGGTTCGAACTAGCGACGATACGCAGTATTTT

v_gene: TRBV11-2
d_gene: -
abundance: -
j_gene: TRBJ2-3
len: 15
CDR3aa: CASSSVLFSTDTQYF
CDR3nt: TGTGCCAGCAGCTCCGTACTATTTAGCACAGATACGCAGTATTTT

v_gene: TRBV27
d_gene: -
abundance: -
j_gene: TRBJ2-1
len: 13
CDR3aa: CASSFQRGNEQFF
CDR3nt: TGTGCCAGCAGTTTTCAACGAGGGAATGAGCAGTTCTTC

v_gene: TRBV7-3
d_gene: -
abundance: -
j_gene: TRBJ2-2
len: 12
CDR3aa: CASSLITGELFF
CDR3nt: TGTGCCAGCAGCTTAATCACCGGGGAGCTGTTTTTT

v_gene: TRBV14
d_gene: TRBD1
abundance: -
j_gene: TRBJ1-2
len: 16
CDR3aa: CASSQEDQGVLYGYTF
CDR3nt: TGTGCCAGCAGCCAAGAAGATCAGGGGGTACTCTATGGCTACACCTTC

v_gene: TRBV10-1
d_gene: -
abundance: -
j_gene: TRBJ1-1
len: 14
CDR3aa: CASSESTQAVNHFF
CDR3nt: TGCGCCAGCAGTGAGTCGACTCAGGCAGTAAACCATTTCTTT

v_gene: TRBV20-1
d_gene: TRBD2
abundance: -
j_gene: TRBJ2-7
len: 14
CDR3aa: CSATLAGVSYEQYF
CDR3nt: TGCAGTGCTACCTTAGCGGGGGTCTCCTACGAGCAGTACTTC

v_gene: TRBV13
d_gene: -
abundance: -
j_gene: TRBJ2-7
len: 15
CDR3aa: CASSPLGLASYEQYF
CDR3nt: TGTGCCAGCAGCCCGCTAGGCCTTGCCTCCTACGAGCAGTACTTC

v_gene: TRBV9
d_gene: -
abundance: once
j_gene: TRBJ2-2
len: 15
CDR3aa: CASSVNGGGTGELFF
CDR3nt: TGTGCCAGCAGCGTAAACGGGGGAGGAACCGGGGAGCTGTTTTTT

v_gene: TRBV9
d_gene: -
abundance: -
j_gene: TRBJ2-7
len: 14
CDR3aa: CASSVGVRSYEQYF
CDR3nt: TGTGCCAGCAGCGTAGGAGTAAGGTCCTACGAGCAGTACTTC

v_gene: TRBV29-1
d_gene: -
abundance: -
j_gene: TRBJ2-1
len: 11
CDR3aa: CTVGGSNEQFF
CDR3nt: TGCACCGTAGGGGGTAGCAATGAGCAGTTCTTC

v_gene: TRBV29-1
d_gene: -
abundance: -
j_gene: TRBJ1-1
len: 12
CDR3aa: CSVEADGTEAFF
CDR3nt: TGCAGCGTTGAAGCGGATGGGACTGAAGCTTTCTTT